The 29 T cell receptor beta chains listed next were all sequenced from one sample in a study of blood T cell repertoires in COVID-19 (dated by TCRdb to the early 2020s). The library was produced with the immunoSEQ multiplex PCR assay. Not all clones reach the TCRdb copy of this immuneACCESS table, which keeps in-frame sequences only. Checked studies attribute under half of the gap to unresolved V genes and leave the rest unexplained. Here the sample has 180,000 or so clones; approximately 85% occur a single time. Jointly, the top ten make up 9.5% to 13% of the sample. The sequencing input was peripheral blood. All receptors come from a human donor with active or convalescent COVID-19. The donor label of this sample is uncertain.

The chain couples TRBV4-3 to TRBJ2-3, with 12 bases identical to TRBD2. The V gene's germline CDR1 is LGHNA and CDR2 YSLEER. CDR3 size: 15 residues. The ends lost 2 bases at V and 4 bases at J; junction bases unmatched: 1. CDR3 residues: CASSQTSGGPDTQYF. The CDR3 DNA reads TGCGCCAGCAGCCAAACTAGCGGGGGGCCAGATACGCAGTATTTT.

The genes are TRBV3-1 (or the pseudogene TRBV3-2) and TRBJ1-4; 8 bases agree with TRBD1. V lost 8 bases to trimming and J lost 6 bases; unmatched junction nucleotides: 5. The CDR3 is 13 residues long. The germline gives CDR1 LGHDT, CDR2 YNNKEL (reference sequence). The CDR3 protein is CASADREHEKLFF. The CDR3 region has the DNA TGTGCCAGCGCGGACAGGGAACATGAAAAACTGTTTTTT.

The CDR3 region is CSASGLEGTYEQYF. As DNA, the CDR3 is TGCAGTGCCAGTGGACTTGAGGGAACCTACGAGCAGTACTTC. The chain uses TRBV20-1 and TRBJ2-7; a possible D gene is TRBD2 (5 bases). The CDR3 length is 14 residues. The germline gives CDR1 DFQATT, CDR2 SNEGSKA (reference sequence). Trimming removed 6 bases at V and 2 bases at J, with 17 bases between.

The chain joins TRBV5-4 to TRBJ2-2, with TRBD2 matching 8 bases. Trimming took 4 bases from V and 2 from J; bases not matched to a gene: 4. The CDR3 has 15 residues. Germline loops: CDR1 SGHNT, CDR2 YYREEE (reference sequence). CDR3 residues: CASSRGGSNTGELFF. CDR3 coding DNA: TGTGCCAGCAGCCGCGGGGGGTCCAACACCGGGGAGCTGTTTTTT.

The rearrangement joins TRBV14 to TRBJ1-3, with D maybe TRBD1 (6 bases). CDR1 SGHDN and CDR2 FVKESK come from the germline V gene. V dropped 2 bases and J dropped 4 bases, with 18 bases sitting between them. The CDR3 has 17 amino acids. The CDR3 coding sequence is TGTGCCAGCAGCCAACTGGTGGGATCAGGGGTCGGAAACACCATATATTTT. This gives the protein CASSQLVGSGVGNTIYF.

V usage is TRBV30 and J usage is TRBJ1-1; 10 bases line up with TRBD1. The ends lost 3 bases at V and 6 bases at J; junction bases unmatched: 4. Germline V lookup: CDR1 GTSNPN, CDR2 SVGIG (reference sequence). The CDR3 loop spans 13 amino acids. CDR3 protein: CAWRRQGAAEAFF. CDR3 DNA: TGTGCCTGGAGGAGACAGGGGGCTGCTGAAGCTTTCTTT.

This sequence joins TRBV4-2 and TRBJ1-4, with D possibly being TRBD1 (6 bases). Trimming removed 3 bases at V and 7 bases at J, with 15 bases between. Germline assignment: CDR1 LGHNA and CDR2 YNFKEQ. There are 15 residues in the CDR3. The CDR3 nucleotides are TGTGCCAGCAGCCAGAGGGGGTTAGTTCGTGAAAAACTGTTTTTT. Encoded protein: CASSQRGLVREKLFF.

The J gene is TRBJ2-1, the V gene TRBV5-6; D may be TRBD1 (5 bases). The CDR3 covers 13 residues. The V gene lost 4 bases and the J gene lost 6 bases, with 11 bases spanning the gap. Germline CDR1 and CDR2: SGHDT and YYEEEE. The CDR3 loop reads CASSPVQVNEQFF. Written as DNA, the CDR3 is TGTGCCAGCAGCCCCGTACAGGTCAATGAGCAGTTCTTC.

V gene TRBV7-9 combines with J gene TRBJ2-5; no reliable D call. This CDR3 contains 11 residues. Germline CDR1 reads SEHNR; CDR2 reads FQNEAQ (reference sequence). Between the trimmed V and J ends, which lost 4 bases and 3 bases, there was a span of 3 bases. The CDR3 coding sequence is TGTGCCAGCAGCTCAGAAGAGACCCAGTACTTC. Encoded protein: CASSSEETQYF. The full variable domain, in which reference TRBV7-9 and TRBJ2-5 provide the parts outside the CDR3, is DTGVSQNPRHKITKRGQNVTFRCDPISEHNRLYWYRQTLGQGPEFLTYFQNEAQLEKSRLLSDRFSAERPKGSFSTLEIQRTEQGDSAMYLCASSSEETQYFGPGTRLLVL.

The rearrangement links TRBV27 to TRBJ2-2, with 9 positions matching TRBD1. CDR3 length equals 18 residues. V was clipped by 4 bases and J by 6 bases; unmatched bases: 15. The V gene's germline CDR1 is MNHEY and CDR2 SMNVEV (reference sequence). CDR3 sequence: CASSWFPRTGGEAGELFF. The CDR3, as DNA: TGTGCCAGCAGTTGGTTTCCCCGAACAGGGGGCGAGGCCGGGGAGCTGTTTTTT.

V gene TRBV7-9 combines with J gene TRBJ1-5; maybe TRBD1 (6 bases). CDR3 length: 14 residues. Germline V gives CDR1 SEHNR, CDR2 FQNEAQ (reference sequence). V lost 6 bases to trimming and J lost 5 bases, with 14 bases between them. The CDR3 nucleotides are TGTGCCAGCAGTTACGGGACACTTTATCAGCCCCAGCATTTT. Its translation is CASSYGTLYQPQHF.

This clone was recorded once. The chain joins TRBV6-5 to TRBJ1-5; maybe TRBD1 (5 bases). Germline V gene sequence: CDR1 MNHEY, CDR2 SVGAGI. Trimming took 2 bases from V and 7 from J, leaving 12 bases between them. The CDR3 totals 14 residues. CDR3 residues: CASSYRRGTQPQHF. CDR3 DNA sequence: TGTGCCAGCAGTTACCGTAGGGGAACACAGCCCCAGCATTTT.

The J gene is TRBJ1-2, the V gene TRBV28; D remains unclear. CDR1 MDHEN and CDR2 SYDVKM come from the germline V gene. Trimming shortened V by 1 base and J by 4 bases, and 7 bases separated the two germline ends. The CDR3 totals 13 residues. CDR3: CASSLFRGYGYTF. Here the CDR3 DNA reads TGTGCCAGCAGTTTATTCCGGGGCTATGGCTACACCTTC.

The CDR3 loop reads CASSRTGGTSNQPQHF. CDR3 nucleotide sequence: TGTGCCAGCAGTCGGACAGGGGGCACGAGCAATCAGCCCCAGCATTTT. The rearrangement joins TRBV7-9 to TRBJ1-5; TRBD1 aligns across 11 bases. Germline values: CDR1 SEHNR, CDR2 FQNEAQ (reference sequence). CDR3 length: 16 residues. Trimming removed 6 bases from V and 1 base from J; junction bases left unmatched: 5. The full variable domain, in which reference TRBV7-9 and TRBJ1-5 provide the parts outside the CDR3, is DTGVSQNPRHKITKRGQNVTFRCDPISEHNRLYWYRQTLGQGPEFLTYFQNEAQLEKSRLLSDRFSAERPKGSFSTLEIQRTEQGDSAMYLCASSRTGGTSNQPQHFGDGTRLSIL.

Comments on this clone: The sample contains more than one DNA sequence encoding this CDR3. The V and J genes are TRBV6-6 and TRBJ2-1; D not resolved. The germline V gene has CDR1 MNHNY and CDR2 SVGAGI (reference sequence). V was pared by 0 bases and J by 7 bases, with 7 bases between. The CDR3 loop spans 13 amino acids. CDR3 sequence reads: CASSYSTENEQFF. CDR3 DNA sequence: TGTGCCAGCAGTTACTCTACAGAAAATGAGCAGTTCTTC.

V is TRBV7-6 and J is TRBJ1-3, with D hard to call. Deletions cut 5 bases from V and 2 bases from J, with 13 bases between. The CDR3 has 15 amino acids. Germline-derived CDR1 and CDR2 are SGHVS and FNYEAQ. This CDR3 is CASSPGMLTGNTIYF. The CDR3 DNA reads as TGTGCCAGCAGCCCCGGGATGCTCACTGGAAACACCATATATTTT.

The chain recombines TRBV19 with TRBJ2-1; 7 bases line up with TRBD2. CDR1 is LNHDA and CDR2 is SQIVND in the germline V gene (reference sequence). This CDR3 region has 15 residues. With V trimmed by 3 bases and J by 2 bases, 4 bases remained unmatched. CDR3 sequence reads: CASSMGGSPYNEQFF. In nucleotides, the CDR3 is TGTGCCAGTAGTATGGGGGGGTCCCCCTACAATGAGCAGTTCTTC.

The J gene is TRBJ2-7, the V gene TRBV20-1, with D tentatively TRBD2 (6 bases). This CDR3 spans 11 amino acids. CDR1 is DFQATT and CDR2 is SNEGSKA in the germline V gene (reference sequence). V lost 3 bases and J lost 4, with 7 bases in between. CDR3 DNA sequence: TGCAGTGCTAGCGGGAGATACGAGCAGTACTTC. Its protein product is CSASGRYEQYF.

This chain joins TRBV6-2 or TRBV6-3 and TRBJ1-5; 8 bases line up with TRBD1. CDR3 length: 14 amino acids. Germline-derived CDR1 and CDR2 are MNHEY and SVGEGT. V lost 5 bases and J lost 2; bases outside the gene matches: 2. CDR3 in amino acids: CASSKTGGNQPQHF. CDR3 nucleotide sequence: TGTGCCAGCAGTAAGACAGGGGGCAATCAGCCCCAGCATTTT.

The chain is built from TRBV28 and TRBJ2-2, with 9 bases that match TRBD1. The junction had 0 bases not matched to a gene; V was cut back by 6 bases and J by 4 bases. Germline loops: CDR1 MDHEN, CDR2 SYDVKM. This CDR3 spans 13 amino acids. The CDR3 DNA follows: TGTGCCAGCAGGACAGGGGGCACCGGGGAGCTGTTTTTT. Amino acids: CASRTGGTGELFF.

This chain connects TRBV7-2 to TRBJ2-4; TRBD2 aligns across 7 bases. Trimming took 7 bases from V and 0 from J; bases not matched to a gene: 15. Looked up from germline, CDR1 is SGHTA and CDR2 is FQGNSA. The CDR3 runs to 18 residues. The CDR3 DNA follows: TGTGCCAGCACCCTCGAAGCCGCGGGGGATCTAGCCAAAAACATTCAGTACTTC. Translated, it gives CASTLEAAGDLAKNIQYF.

This rearrangement joins TRBV3-1 (or the pseudogene TRBV3-2) to TRBJ2-7, with 10 bases fitting TRBD2. V lost 0 bases and J lost 8; bases outside the gene matches: 13. The germline V gene encodes CDR1 LGHDT and CDR2 YNNKEL (reference sequence). CDR3 length equals 17 residues. The DNA of the CDR3 is TGTGCCAGCAGCCAAGAGGGTTCGAAGCGGGGGGGTCTCAAGCAGTACTTC. Residues: CASSQEGSKRGGLKQYF.

The chain combines TRBV6-1 with TRBJ2-1; TRBD2 matches at 9 bases. Losses at the gene ends were 0 bases for V and 2 bases for J; bases not matched to a gene: 5. Germline V gives CDR1 MNHNS, CDR2 SASEGT. The CDR3 covers 17 residues. The CDR3, as DNA: TGTGCCAGCAGTGAAGCCTGGGCGGGAGGGCCCTACAATGAGCAGTTCTTC. Its protein is CASSEAWAGGPYNEQFF.

The chain combines TRBV11-2 with TRBJ2-7, with D possibly being TRBD2 (6 bases). CDR3 length: 13 amino acids. Trimming left V 5 bases short and J 2 bases short, with 10 bases between. Per germline, CDR1 SGHAT and CDR2 FQNNGV. Here the CDR3 reads CASSRAGTYEQYF. In DNA, the CDR3 is TGTGCCAGCAGCCGGGCGGGGACCTACGAGCAGTACTTC.

The chain joins TRBV6-5 to TRBJ2-3; 12 bases agree with TRBD2. Germline V lookup: CDR1 MNHEY, CDR2 SVGAGI. The CDR3 length is 16 residues. J gave up 3 bases and V 4 bases, and 5 bases lay outside the gene matches. The CDR3 protein is CASSSVLAGGTDTQYF. CDR3 nucleotides: TGTGCCAGCAGTTCCGTACTAGCGGGGGGTACAGATACGCAGTATTTT.

The rearrangement links TRBV30 to TRBJ1-2, with D possibly being TRBD1 (6 bases). The length of the CDR3 is 14 residues. Trimming took 1 base from V and 3 from J, leaving 12 bases between them. The germline V gene encodes CDR1 GTSNPN and CDR2 SVGIG (reference sequence). DNA of the CDR3: TGTGCCTGGAGTGCGTTACAGGGAGACTATGGCTACACCTTC. Its translation is CAWSALQGDYGYTF. The variable domain in full, completed from reference TRBV30 and TRBJ1-2, reads SQTIHQWPATLVQPVGSPLSLECTVEGTSNPNLYWYRQAAGRGLQLLFYSVGIGQISSEVPQNLSASRPQDRQFILSSKKLLLSDSGFYLCAWSALQGDYGYTFGSGTRLTVV.

The chain recombines TRBV5-4 with TRBJ2-2; 7 bases map to TRBD2. Germline V gives CDR1 SGHNT, CDR2 YYREEE (reference sequence). The CDR3 is 15 residues long. Germline trimming cut 1 base from V and 4 bases from J; bases unmatched to any gene: 4. As DNA, the CDR3 is TGTGCCAGCAGCTTGCCGGGACTACTCACCGGGGAGCTGTTTTTT. Protein sequence: CASSLPGLLTGELFF.

The chain uses TRBV28 and TRBJ1-5; D possibly corresponds to TRBD1 (5 bases). The CDR3 has 15 residues. CDR1 MDHEN and CDR2 SYDVKM come from the germline V gene. The V end lost 6 bases, the J end lost 3 bases, and 15 bases lay between the germline ends. CDR3 DNA sequence: TGTGCCAGCAGACAATCAGGGCCGCTCAATCAGCCCCAGCATTTT. It is translated as CASRQSGPLNQPQHF.

The chain employs TRBV6-5 and TRBJ1-2, with 8 bases identical to TRBD1. Trimming took 4 bases from V and 7 from J; bases not matched to a gene: 5. In germline, CDR1 is MNHEY, CDR2 SVGAGI. The length of the CDR3 is 13 residues. CDR3 in amino acids: CASSSGGAGGYTF. Written as DNA, the CDR3 is TGTGCCAGCAGTTCAGGGGGCGCGGGTGGCTACACCTTC.